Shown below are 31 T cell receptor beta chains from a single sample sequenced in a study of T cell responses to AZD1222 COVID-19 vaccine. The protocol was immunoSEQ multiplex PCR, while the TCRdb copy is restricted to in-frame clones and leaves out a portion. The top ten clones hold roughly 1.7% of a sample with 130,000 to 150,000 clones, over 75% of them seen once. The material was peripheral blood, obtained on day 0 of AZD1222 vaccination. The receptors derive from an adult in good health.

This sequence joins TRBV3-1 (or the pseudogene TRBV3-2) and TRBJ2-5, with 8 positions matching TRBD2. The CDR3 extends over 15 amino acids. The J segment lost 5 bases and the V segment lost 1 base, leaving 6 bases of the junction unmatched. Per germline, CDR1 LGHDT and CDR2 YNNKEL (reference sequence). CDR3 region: CASSQGAGGEETQYF. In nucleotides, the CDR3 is TGTGCCAGCAGCCAAGGGGCGGGGGGCGAGGAGACCCAGTACTTC.

This chain's CDR3 is CASSSGLTSQNQPQHF. CDR3 bases: TGTGCCAGCAGTTCCGGACTTACTTCCCAAAATCAGCCCCAGCATTTT. This rearrangement joins TRBV2 to TRBJ1-5; D remains ambiguous. The germline V gene encodes CDR1 SNHLY and CDR2 FYNNEI. The germline V and J ends were trimmed by 5 bases and 4 bases, with 18 bases remaining between them. The CDR3 length is 16 residues.

CDR3 nucleotides: TGTGCCACCAGTGATCGGGACACCGTTGGCTATGGCTACACCTTC. Translation: CATSDRDTVGYGYTF. This chain joins TRBV24-1 and TRBJ1-2; tentative D call: TRBD1 (6 bases). CDR3 length: 15 amino acids. The germline V and J ends were trimmed by 3 bases and 4 bases, with 14 bases remaining between them. The germline V gene encodes CDR1 KGHDR and CDR2 SFDVKD.

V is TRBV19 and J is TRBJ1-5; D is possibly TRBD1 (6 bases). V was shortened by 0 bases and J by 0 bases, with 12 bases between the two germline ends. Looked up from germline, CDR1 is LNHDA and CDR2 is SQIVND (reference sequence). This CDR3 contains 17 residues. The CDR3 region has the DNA TGTGCCAGTAGTATAGATCCCGTCAGGGGTAGCAATCAGCCCCAGCATTTT. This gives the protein CASSIDPVRGSNQPQHF.

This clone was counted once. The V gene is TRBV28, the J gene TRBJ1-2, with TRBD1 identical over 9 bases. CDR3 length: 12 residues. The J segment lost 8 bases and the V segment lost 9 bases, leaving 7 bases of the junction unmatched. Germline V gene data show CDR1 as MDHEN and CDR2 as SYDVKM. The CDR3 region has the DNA TGTGCCAGTACAGGGGGCCTGGAGGGCTACACCTTC. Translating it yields CASTGGLEGYTF.

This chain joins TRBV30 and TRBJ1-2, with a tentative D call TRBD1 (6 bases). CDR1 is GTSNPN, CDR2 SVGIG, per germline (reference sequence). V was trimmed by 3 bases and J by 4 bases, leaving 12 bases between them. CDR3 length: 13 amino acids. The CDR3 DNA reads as TGTGCCTGGAGGTCAGGGGAGGGCTATGGCTACACCTTC. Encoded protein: CAWRSGEGYGYTF.

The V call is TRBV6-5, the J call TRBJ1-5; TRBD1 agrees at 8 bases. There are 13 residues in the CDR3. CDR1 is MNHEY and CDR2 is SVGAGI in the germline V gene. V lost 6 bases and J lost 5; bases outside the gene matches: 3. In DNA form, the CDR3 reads TGTGCCAGCAGGGGGACAGGCTATCAGCCCCAGCATTTT. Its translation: CASRGTGYQPQHF.

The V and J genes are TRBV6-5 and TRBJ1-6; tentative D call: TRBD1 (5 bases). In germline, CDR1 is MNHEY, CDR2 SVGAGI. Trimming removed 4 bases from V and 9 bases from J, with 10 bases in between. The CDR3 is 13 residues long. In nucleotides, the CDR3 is TGTGCCAGCAGTTTAGGGGTTATTTCACCCCTCCACTTT. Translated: CASSLGVISPLHF.

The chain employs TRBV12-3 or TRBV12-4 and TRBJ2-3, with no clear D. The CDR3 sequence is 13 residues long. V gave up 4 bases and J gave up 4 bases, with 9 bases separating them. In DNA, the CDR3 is TGTGCCAGCAGTTGGGGAAGCTCAGATACGCAGTATTTT. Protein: CASSWGSSDTQYF.

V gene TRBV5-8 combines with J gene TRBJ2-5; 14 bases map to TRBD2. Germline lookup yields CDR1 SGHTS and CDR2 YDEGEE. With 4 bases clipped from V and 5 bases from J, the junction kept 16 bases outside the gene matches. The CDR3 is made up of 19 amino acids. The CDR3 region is CASSLRLAGGPLLRETQYF. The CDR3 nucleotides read TGTGCCAGCAGCCTCAGACTAGCGGGGGGGCCCCTATTACGTGAGACCCAGTACTTC.

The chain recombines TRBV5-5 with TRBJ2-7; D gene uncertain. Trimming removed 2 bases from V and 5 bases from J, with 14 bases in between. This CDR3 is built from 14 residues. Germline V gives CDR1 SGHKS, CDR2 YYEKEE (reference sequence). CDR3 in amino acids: CASSLVGGGNEQYF. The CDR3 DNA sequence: TGTGCCAGCAGCTTAGTAGGTGGTGGGAACGAGCAGTACTTC.

CDR3 coding DNA: TGTGCCAGCAGTTTAACATCAGGGAGGACAGATACGCAGTATTTT. It specifies CASSLTSGRTDTQYF. The genes are TRBV27 and TRBJ2-3, with D possibly matching TRBD2 (6 bases). V was trimmed by 2 bases and J by 3 bases, leaving 12 bases between them. The germline CDR1 and CDR2 sequences are MNHEY and SMNVEV (reference sequence). CDR3 length: 15 residues.

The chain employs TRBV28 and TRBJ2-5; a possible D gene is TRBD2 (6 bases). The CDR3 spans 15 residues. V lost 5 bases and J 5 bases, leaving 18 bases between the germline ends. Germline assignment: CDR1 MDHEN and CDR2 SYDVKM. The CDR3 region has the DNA TGTGCCAGCAGTCCATTGGGGGGAGGATGGGAGACCCAGTACTTC. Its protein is CASSPLGGGWETQYF. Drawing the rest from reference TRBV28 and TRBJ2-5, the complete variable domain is DVKVTQSSRYLVKRTGEKVFLECVQDMDHENMFWYRQDPGLGLRLIYFSYDVKMKEKGDIPEGYSVSREKKERFSLILESASTNQTSMYLCASSPLGGGWETQYFGPGTRLLVL.

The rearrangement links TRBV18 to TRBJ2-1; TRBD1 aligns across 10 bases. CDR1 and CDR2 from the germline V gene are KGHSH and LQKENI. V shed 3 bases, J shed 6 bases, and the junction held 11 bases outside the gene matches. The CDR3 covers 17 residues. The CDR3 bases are TGTGCCAGCTCACCGCCCCGGGGACAGGGGAATAGCAATGAGCAGTTCTTC. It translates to CASSPPRGQGNSNEQFF.

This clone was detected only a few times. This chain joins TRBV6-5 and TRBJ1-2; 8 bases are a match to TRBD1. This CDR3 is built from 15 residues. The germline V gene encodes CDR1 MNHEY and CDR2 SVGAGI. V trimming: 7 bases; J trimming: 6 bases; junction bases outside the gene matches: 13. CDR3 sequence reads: CASTPAPQGAHGYTF. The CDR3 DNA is TGTGCCAGCACCCCGGCTCCCCAGGGGGCGCATGGCTACACCTTC.

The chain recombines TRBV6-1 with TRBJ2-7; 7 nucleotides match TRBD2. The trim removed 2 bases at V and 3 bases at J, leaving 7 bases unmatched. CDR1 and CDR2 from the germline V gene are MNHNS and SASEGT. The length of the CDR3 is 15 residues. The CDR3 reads CASSELVAGSYEQYF. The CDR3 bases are TGTGCCAGCAGTGAATTGGTAGCGGGTAGCTACGAGCAGTACTTC.

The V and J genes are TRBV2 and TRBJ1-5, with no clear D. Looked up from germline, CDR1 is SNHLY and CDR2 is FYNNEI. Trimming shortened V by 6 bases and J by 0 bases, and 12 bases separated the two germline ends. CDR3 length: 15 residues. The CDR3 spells CASRTDRYSNQPQHF. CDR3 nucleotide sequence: TGTGCCAGCAGGACCGACCGTTATAGCAATCAGCCCCAGCATTTT.

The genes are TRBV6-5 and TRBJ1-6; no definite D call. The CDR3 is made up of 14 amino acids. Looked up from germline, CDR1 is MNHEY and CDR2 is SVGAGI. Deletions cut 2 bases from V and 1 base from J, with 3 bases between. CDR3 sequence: CASSYGSYNSPLHF. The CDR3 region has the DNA TGTGCCAGCAGTTACGGGTCCTATAATTCACCCCTCCACTTT.

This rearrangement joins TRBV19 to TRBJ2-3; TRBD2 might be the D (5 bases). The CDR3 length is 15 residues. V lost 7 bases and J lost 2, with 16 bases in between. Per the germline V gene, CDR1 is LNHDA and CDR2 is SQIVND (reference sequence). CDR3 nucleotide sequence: TGTGCCAGTAAGGACTCAGAGTCCCCCACAGATACGCAGTATTTT. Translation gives CASKDSESPTDTQYF.

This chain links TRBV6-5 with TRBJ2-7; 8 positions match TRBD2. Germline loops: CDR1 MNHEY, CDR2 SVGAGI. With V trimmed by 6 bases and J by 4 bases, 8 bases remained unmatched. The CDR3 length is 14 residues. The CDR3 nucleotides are TGTGCCAGCAGCCTCGGGGGGGAGGCGTACGAGCAGTACTTC. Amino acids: CASSLGGEAYEQYF.

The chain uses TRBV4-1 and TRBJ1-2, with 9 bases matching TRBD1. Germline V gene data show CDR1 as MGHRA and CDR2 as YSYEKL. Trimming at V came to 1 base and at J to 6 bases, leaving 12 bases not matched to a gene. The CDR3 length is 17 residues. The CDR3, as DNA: TGCGCCAGCAGCCAAGCCTATAGCCGGGACAGGGAAGATGGCTACACCTTC. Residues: CASSQAYSRDREDGYTF.

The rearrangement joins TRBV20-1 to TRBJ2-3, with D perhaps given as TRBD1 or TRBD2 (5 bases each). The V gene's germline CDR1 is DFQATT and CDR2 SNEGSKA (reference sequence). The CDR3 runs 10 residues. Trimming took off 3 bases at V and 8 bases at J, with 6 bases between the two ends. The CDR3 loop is CSASGGTQYF. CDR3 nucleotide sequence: TGCAGTGCTAGTGGGGGTACGCAGTATTTT.

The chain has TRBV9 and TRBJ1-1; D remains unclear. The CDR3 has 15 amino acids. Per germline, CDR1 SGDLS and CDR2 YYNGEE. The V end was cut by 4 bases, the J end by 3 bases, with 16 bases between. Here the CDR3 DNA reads TGTGCCAGCAGCCAGCGCTTAGGGCGTGACACTGAAGCTTTCTTT. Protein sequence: CASSQRLGRDTEAFF.

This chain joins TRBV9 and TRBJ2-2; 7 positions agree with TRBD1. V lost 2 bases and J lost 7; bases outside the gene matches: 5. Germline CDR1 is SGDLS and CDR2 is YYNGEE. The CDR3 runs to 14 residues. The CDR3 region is CASSVTGFIGELFF. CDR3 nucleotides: TGTGCCAGCAGCGTGACAGGGTTCATCGGGGAGCTGTTTTTT.

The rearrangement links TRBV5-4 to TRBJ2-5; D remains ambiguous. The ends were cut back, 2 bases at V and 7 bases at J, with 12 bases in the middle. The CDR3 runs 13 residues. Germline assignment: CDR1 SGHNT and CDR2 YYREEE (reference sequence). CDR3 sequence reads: CASSFADGVTQYF. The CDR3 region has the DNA TGTGCCAGCAGCTTTGCGGATGGCGTGACCCAGTACTTC.

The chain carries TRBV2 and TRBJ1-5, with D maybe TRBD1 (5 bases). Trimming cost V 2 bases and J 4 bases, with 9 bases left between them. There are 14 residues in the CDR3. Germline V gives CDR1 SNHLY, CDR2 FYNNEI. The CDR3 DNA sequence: TGTGCCAGCAGTGAATCAGGGTGGAATCAGCCCCAGCATTTT. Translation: CASSESGWNQPQHF.

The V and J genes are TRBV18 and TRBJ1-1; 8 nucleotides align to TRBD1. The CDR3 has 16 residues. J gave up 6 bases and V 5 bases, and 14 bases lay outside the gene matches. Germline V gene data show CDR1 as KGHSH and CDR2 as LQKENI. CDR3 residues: CASSASGQVKKAEAFF. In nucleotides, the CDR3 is TGTGCCAGCTCAGCATCGGGACAGGTCAAGAAGGCTGAAGCTTTCTTT.

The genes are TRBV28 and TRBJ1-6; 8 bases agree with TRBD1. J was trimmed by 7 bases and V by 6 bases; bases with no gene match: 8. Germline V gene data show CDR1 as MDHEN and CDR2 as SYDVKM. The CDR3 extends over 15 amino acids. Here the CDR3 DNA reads TGTGCCAGCAGCCAGGGGGCCTCAAACAATTCACCCCTCCACTTT. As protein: CASSQGASNNSPLHF.

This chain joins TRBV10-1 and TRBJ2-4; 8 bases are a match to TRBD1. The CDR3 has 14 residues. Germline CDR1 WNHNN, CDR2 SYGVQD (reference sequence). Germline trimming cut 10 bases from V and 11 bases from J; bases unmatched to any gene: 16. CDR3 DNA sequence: TGCGCCACCCCGTACGGGACAGGCCGTATAGTTCAGTACTTC. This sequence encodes CATPYGTGRIVQYF.

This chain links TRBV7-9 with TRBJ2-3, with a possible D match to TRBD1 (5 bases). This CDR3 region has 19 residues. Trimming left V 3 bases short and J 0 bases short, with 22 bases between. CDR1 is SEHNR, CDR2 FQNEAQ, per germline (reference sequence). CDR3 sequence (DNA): TGTGCCAGCAGCTTTGCCCAGGGAAGTTTTTCCTCTAGCACAGATACGCAGTATTTT. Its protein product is CASSFAQGSFSSSTDTQYF.

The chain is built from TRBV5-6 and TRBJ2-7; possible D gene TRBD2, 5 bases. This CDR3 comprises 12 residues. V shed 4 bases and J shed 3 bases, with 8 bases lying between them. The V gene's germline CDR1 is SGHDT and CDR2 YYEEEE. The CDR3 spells CASSPGIYEQYF. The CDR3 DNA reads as TGTGCCAGCAGCCCGGGGATCTACGAGCAGTACTTC.